The 10 T cell receptor beta chains below come from one sample, sequenced in a study of cytomegalovirus exposure and HLA in healthy donors. Assay used: immunoSEQ multiplex PCR; TCRdb lists only in-frame clones, some missing. Of approximately 90,000 clones in the sample, approximately 96% were seen once. Sequencing was done on a sample of PBMCs. Receptors were obtained from a man between 18 and 29 years old in good health and CMV-seronegative.

This clone was picked up a small number of times. This rearrangement joins TRBV15 to TRBJ1-4; no clear D. The V gene lost 3 bases and the J gene lost 0 bases, with 11 bases spanning the gap. This CDR3 is 16 amino acids long. Germline CDR1 is LNHNV and CDR2 is YYDKDF (reference sequence). The CDR3 protein is CATSSPGSATNEKLFF. In DNA, the CDR3 is TGTGCCACCAGCAGCCCCGGTTCTGCAACTAATGAAAAACTGTTTTTT.

This clone appeared a few times. V usage is TRBV19 and J usage is TRBJ2-7; TRBD2 matches 13 bases. Trimming removed 3 bases from V and 3 bases from J; junction bases left unmatched: 2. The CDR3 has 15 amino acids. CDR1 and CDR2 (germline): LNHDA, SQIVND (reference sequence). The CDR3 DNA reads as TGTGCCAGTAGTATTGGGACTAGCGGGAACTACGAGCAGTACTTC. It yields the protein CASSIGTSGNYEQYF.

This chain links TRBV27 with TRBJ1-1; 10 bases match TRBD1. This CDR3 contains 14 residues. The ends lost 6 bases at V and 4 bases at J; junction bases unmatched: 5. CDR1 and CDR2 (germline): MNHEY, SMNVEV (reference sequence). The CDR3 reads CASRRTGGPTEAFF. CDR3 DNA sequence: TGTGCCAGCAGGCGGACAGGGGGGCCCACTGAAGCTTTCTTT.

This chain links TRBV19 with TRBJ1-4; the D is unclear. This CDR3 has 15 residues. CDR1 is LNHDA and CDR2 is SQIVND in the germline V gene (reference sequence). V gave up 5 bases and J gave up 0 bases, with 10 bases separating them. Written as DNA, the CDR3 is TGTGCCAGTAGTGCGGGATCTGCAACTAATGAAAAACTGTTTTTT. Amino acids: CASSAGSATNEKLFF.

The rearrangement uses TRBV5-1 and TRBJ2-1; tentatively, D is TRBD2 (5 bases). Between the trimmed V and J ends, which lost 4 bases and 9 bases, there was a span of 11 bases. Germline-derived CDR1 and CDR2 are SGHRS and YFSETQ. The CDR3 loop spans 12 amino acids. CDR3 protein: CASSLTEGEQFF. The CDR3 bases are TGCGCCAGCAGCCTAACCGAGGGTGAGCAGTTCTTC.

This sequence joins TRBV2 and TRBJ1-1; D ambiguous. Trimming shortened V by 8 bases and J by 6 bases, and 13 bases separated the two germline ends. This CDR3 is built from 12 residues. Germline CDR1 and CDR2: SNHLY and FYNNEI. The chain's CDR3 is CASYGDSAEAFF. The CDR3 DNA follows: TGTGCCAGCTACGGGGATTCCGCTGAAGCTTTCTTT. Using reference TRBV2 and TRBJ1-1 for the parts outside the CDR3, the full variable domain is EPEVTQTPSHQVTQMGQEVILRCVPISNHLYFYWYRQILGQKVEFLVSFYNNEISEKSEIFDDQFSVERPDGSNFTLKIRSTKLEDSAMYFCASYGDSAEAFFGQGTRLTVV.

The chain is built from TRBV30 and TRBJ2-3; 9 nucleotides match TRBD2. Per germline, CDR1 GTSNPN and CDR2 SVGIG (reference sequence). V was pared by 0 bases and J by 1 base, with 14 bases of the junction left unmatched. The CDR3 extends over 19 amino acids. The chain's CDR3 is CAWSVKGTSSLLRTDTQYF. Written as DNA, the CDR3 is TGTGCCTGGAGTGTTAAGGGGACTAGCAGTCTTCTTCGCACAGATACGCAGTATTTT.

The rearrangement uses TRBV7-3 and TRBJ2-7; the match to TRBD2 covers 7 bases. V lost 8 bases to trimming and J lost 3 bases; unmatched junction nucleotides: 7. Germline V gene data show CDR1 as SGHTA and CDR2 as FQGTGA. The CDR3 totals 13 residues. The CDR3 loop reads CASGLGGDYEQYF. CDR3 bases: TGTGCCAGCGGGCTGGGGGGGGACTACGAGCAGTACTTC.

The chain carries TRBV13 and TRBJ1-2, with 8 bases aligning to TRBD1. The germline V gene encodes CDR1 PRHDT and CDR2 FYEKMQ (reference sequence). The CDR3 is 15 residues long. Germline trimming cut 4 bases from V and 3 bases from J; bases unmatched to any gene: 7. The CDR3 DNA reads as TGTGCCAGCAGCTCCAGGGGGCGGGTCGACTATGGCTACACCTTC. Its protein product is CASSSRGRVDYGYTF.

The CDR3 region is CASSINQGRQEIAEAFF. CDR3 coding DNA: TGTGCCAGTAGTATAAATCAGGGGAGACAGGAAATTGCTGAAGCTTTCTTT. The chain carries TRBV19 and TRBJ1-1; perhaps TRBD1 as D (6 bases). The CDR3 spans 17 residues. Germline CDR1 reads LNHDA; CDR2 reads SQIVND (reference sequence). V was clipped by 2 bases and J by 6 bases, with 22 bases between them.